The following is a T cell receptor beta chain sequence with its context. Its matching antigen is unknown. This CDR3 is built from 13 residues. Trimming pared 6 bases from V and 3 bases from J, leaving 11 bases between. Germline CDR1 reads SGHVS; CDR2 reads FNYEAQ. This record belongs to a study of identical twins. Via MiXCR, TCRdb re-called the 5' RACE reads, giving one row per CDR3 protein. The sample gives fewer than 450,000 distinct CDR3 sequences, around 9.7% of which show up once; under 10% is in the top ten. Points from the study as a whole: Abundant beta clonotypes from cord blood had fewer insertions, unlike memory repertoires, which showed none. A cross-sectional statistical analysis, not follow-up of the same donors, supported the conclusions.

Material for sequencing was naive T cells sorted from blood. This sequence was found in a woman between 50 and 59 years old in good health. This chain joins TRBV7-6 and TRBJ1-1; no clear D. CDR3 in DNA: TGTGCCAGCAGGGGGATTGGGGACACTGAAGCTTTCTTT. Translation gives CASRGIGDTEAFF.